A selection of T cell receptor beta chains follows, all from one sample in a study of OX40 agonist ivuxolimab in advanced cancers. Using immunoSEQ multiplex PCR, the repertoire was profiled, and TCRdb retains in-frame clones only, with some absent. The table lists more than 15,000 clones, around 90% of them singletons, with approximately 70% in the top ten. The specimen was CD4+ or CD8+ T cells sorted from blood, collected in a trial of the OX40 agonist ivuxolimab. These receptors were collected from an adult with an advanced solid tumor such as melanoma, head and neck, liver or kidney cancer. The CDR3 runs from the conserved cysteine through the conserved F or W. The order of the fields is CDR3 DNA, CDR3 protein, D gene, V gene, J gene, CDR3 length, clone size. A D gene is named only where the DNA matches it firmly. A clone size is listed for some rows: how often the clone was seen (once, few, many), or a class if it is expanded.

CDR3 DNA: TGTGCCAGCAGCTTGGGATTCTTGGGGCACTACGAGCAGTACTTC
CDR3 protein: CASSLGFLGHYEQYF
D gene: NA
V gene: TRBV5-5
J gene: TRBJ2-7
CDR3 length: 15
clone size: once

CDR3 DNA: TGCGCCAGCAGCCAAGAGCCGGCCTACGAGCAGTACTTC
CDR3 protein: CASSQEPAYEQYF
D gene: NA
V gene: TRBV4-3
J gene: TRBJ2-7
CDR3 length: 13
clone size: NA

CDR3 DNA: TGTGCCAGCAGCCAAGAGGGTAAAGGCTCTGGGGCCAACGTCCTGACTTTC
CDR3 protein: CASSQEGKGSGANVLTF
D gene: NA
V gene: TRBV4-2
J gene: TRBJ2-6
CDR3 length: 17
clone size: NA

CDR3 DNA: TGTGCCAGCAGTTCCAGGGTCTATGAGCAGTTCTTC
CDR3 protein: CASSSRVYEQFF
D gene: NA
V gene: TRBV6-5
J gene: TRBJ2-1
CDR3 length: 12
clone size: NA

CDR3 DNA: TGTGCCAGCATCTTTCCCGGGACATTTGGGGAGCAGTACTTC
CDR3 protein: CASIFPGTFGEQYF
D gene: NA
V gene: TRBV6-4
J gene: TRBJ2-7
CDR3 length: 14
clone size: NA

CDR3 DNA: TGTGCCAGCAGCTCAGACCGGGTGACCCCGGGAGAGATCGGAAAACTGTTTTTT
CDR3 protein: CASSSDRVTPGEIGKLFF
D gene: NA
V gene: TRBV7-9
J gene: TRBJ1-4
CDR3 length: 18
clone size: NA

CDR3 DNA: TGTGCCAGCAGCGCGAAGGGGACTAGCGGACCTCCCACAGATACGCAGTATTTT
CDR3 protein: CASSAKGTSGPPTDTQYF
D gene: TRBD2
V gene: TRBV9
J gene: TRBJ2-3
CDR3 length: 18
clone size: NA

CDR3 DNA: TGTGCCAGCAGCTTATGGTCGATCGCTGAAGCTTTCTTT
CDR3 protein: CASSLWSIAEAFF
D gene: NA
V gene: TRBV11-3
J gene: TRBJ1-1
CDR3 length: 13
clone size: NA

CDR3 DNA: TGTGCCAGCAGCTTAGTATTAGCGGGTGTATTAGGAGATGAAGCTTTCTTT
CDR3 protein: CASSLVLAGVLGDEAFF
D gene: NA
V gene: TRBV7-9
J gene: TRBJ1-1
CDR3 length: 17
clone size: NA

CDR3 DNA: TGTGCCAGCAGCTTACACTCCCCGATAGCGGGAGGCTACGAGCAGTACTTC
CDR3 protein: CASSLHSPIAGGYEQYF
D gene: TRBD2
V gene: TRBV7-9
J gene: TRBJ2-7
CDR3 length: 17
clone size: NA

CDR3 DNA: TGTGCCAGCAGGAAAGACTTGAACACTGAAGCTTTCTTT
CDR3 protein: CASRKDLNTEAFF
D gene: NA
V gene: TRBV11-3
J gene: TRBJ1-1
CDR3 length: 13
clone size: few

CDR3 DNA: TGTGCCAGCAGCTTATTCGGGGCGGAGACCCAGTACTTC
CDR3 protein: CASSLFGAETQYF
D gene: NA
V gene: TRBV7-6
J gene: TRBJ2-5
CDR3 length: 13
clone size: once